The 32 T cell receptor beta chains in this list originate from one sample, sequenced in a study of CD8 T cells in Susac syndrome. A quantity of roughly 0.5 to 1 ug RNA underwent reverse transcription using random hexamers. TCRdb reprocessed the immunoSEQ multiplex PCR reads with MiXCR, giving one entry per CDR3 protein. The profile shows around 130,000 distinct CDR3 sequences, around 94% of them singletons. Sequencing was done on a sample of CD4+ T cells from PBMCs. These receptors all come from a human donor with multiple sclerosis.

The chain recombines TRBV7-7 with TRBJ1-5; D is undetermined. Trimming took off 5 bases at V and 8 bases at J, with 13 bases between the two ends. CDR3 size: 13 residues. Germline values: CDR1 SSHAT, CDR2 FNYEAQ (reference sequence). The CDR3 sequence is CASSLSPSEPQHF. CDR3 DNA sequence: TGTGCCAGCAGCCTTAGTCCCTCTGAGCCCCAGCATTTT.

The rearrangement uses TRBV3-1 and TRBJ2-1; D uncertain. The CDR3 runs 14 residues. Germline CDR1 and CDR2: LGHDT and YNNKEL (reference sequence). V dropped 0 bases and J dropped 7 bases, with 10 bases sitting between them. The CDR3 loop reads CASSQDPARNEQFF. The CDR3 DNA is TGTGCCAGCAGCCAAGACCCTGCTAGGAATGAGCAGTTCTTC.

This chain uses TRBV7-6 with TRBJ2-5, with 11 bases aligning to TRBD2. The germline CDR1 and CDR2 sequences are SGHVS and FNYEAQ. The CDR3 covers 18 residues. Unmatched junction bases numbered 12, after V lost 4 bases and J lost 2 bases. Here the CDR3 DNA reads TGTGCCAGCAGCTCCCGAGCGCTAGCGGGGGGATATCAAGAGACCCAGTACTTC. It yields the protein CASSSRALAGGYQETQYF.

The V call is TRBV15, the J call TRBJ1-1, with D possibly being TRBD1 (5 bases). CDR3 length equals 17 residues. Germline CDR1 reads LNHNV; CDR2 reads YYDKDF (reference sequence). Trimming took 3 bases from V and 7 from J, leaving 24 bases between them. DNA for the CDR3: TGTGCCACCAGCAGTCCTCCAGGGAGGGGTAAACTCTTTGAAGCTTTCTTT. Its protein product is CATSSPPGRGKLFEAFF.

This clonotype was recorded only once. The chain couples TRBV18 to TRBJ1-3; TRBD1 matches 7 bases. CDR3 length: 16 residues. Germline V CDR1 and CDR2: KGHSH, LQKENI. V lost 0 bases to trimming and J lost 0 bases; unmatched junction nucleotides: 2. The CDR3 DNA is TGTGCCAGCTCACCACCGGGACAGCGCTCTGGAAACACCATATATTTT. Translation: CASSPPGQRSGNTIYF.

The V gene is TRBV6-5, the J gene TRBJ1-2; tentatively, D is TRBD1 (5 bases). The CDR3 consists of 13 residues. CDR1 and CDR2 (germline): MNHEY, SVGAGI. Trimming left V 7 bases short and J 6 bases short, with 15 bases between. CDR3 DNA: TGTGCCAGCAAGAGGGACCCGTTCGATGGCTACACCTTC. It specifies CASKRDPFDGYTF.

In nucleotides, the CDR3 is TGTGCCAGCATTCCACTAGCGGGGGTGACAGATACGCAGTATTTT. Protein sequence: CASIPLAGVTDTQYF. The chain couples TRBV2 to TRBJ2-3; 11 bases line up with TRBD2. The germline V gene has CDR1 SNHLY and CDR2 FYNNEI. This CDR3 contains 15 residues. The ends lost 7 bases at V and 3 bases at J; junction bases unmatched: 6.

This sequence joins TRBV20-1 and TRBJ2-7; possible D gene TRBD2, 6 bases. This CDR3 has 13 residues. The germline V gene encodes CDR1 DFQATT and CDR2 SNEGSKA (reference sequence). Between the trimmed V and J ends, which lost 3 bases and 6 bases, there was a span of 15 bases. The CDR3 DNA sequence: TGCAGTGCTAGCACGGGAGCCACCCCCGAGCAGTACTTC. Amino acids: CSASTGATPEQYF.

The rearrangement links TRBV14 to TRBJ2-1; D not certain. Germline V gene lookup returns CDR1 SGHDN and CDR2 FVKESK. The length of the CDR3 is 15 residues. Between the trimmed V and J ends, which lost 1 base and 0 bases, there was a span of 7 bases. As DNA, the CDR3 is TGTGCCAGCAGCCAAGGGGCCAACTCCTACAATGAGCAGTTCTTC. This gives the protein CASSQGANSYNEQFF.

V usage is TRBV6-6 and J usage is TRBJ1-2; 7 bases match TRBD1. The CDR3 is 14 amino acids. Germline CDR1 MNHNY, CDR2 SVGAGI (reference sequence). With 6 bases clipped from V and 4 bases from J, the junction kept 8 bases outside the gene matches. CDR3 residues: CASSRDREFYGYTF. CDR3 coding DNA: TGTGCCAGCAGCCGCGACAGGGAGTTCTATGGCTACACCTTC.

The J gene is TRBJ1-4, the V gene TRBV18; D not certain. Germline V gene lookup returns CDR1 KGHSH and CDR2 LQKENI. V was cut by 0 bases and J by 8 bases, with 10 bases left in between. The CDR3 has 14 residues. As DNA, the CDR3 is TGTGCCAGCTCACCACCGGGCGAGGAGGAAAAACTGTTTTTT. Its protein is CASSPPGEEEKLFF.

This chain uses TRBV6-1 with TRBJ2-3; D possibly matches TRBD1 or TRBD2 (5 bases each). The CDR3 is 12 amino acids. The germline CDR1 and CDR2 sequences are MNHNS and SASEGT. V was shortened by 6 bases and J by 6 bases, with 10 bases between the two germline ends. DNA for the CDR3: TGTGCCAGCAGCCACGGGACCGATACGCAGTATTTT. Protein product: CASSHGTDTQYF.

The rearrangement joins TRBV3-1 to TRBJ2-3, with 9 bases that match TRBD2. Germline CDR1 LGHDT, CDR2 YNNKEL (reference sequence). With 8 bases clipped from V and 4 bases from J, the junction kept 4 bases outside the gene matches. The CDR3 runs 13 residues. This CDR3 is CASWREGSDTQYF. CDR3 in DNA: TGTGCCAGCTGGCGGGAGGGATCAGATACGCAGTATTTT.

The chain uses TRBV29-1 and TRBJ2-7; no clear D. Germline-derived CDR1 and CDR2 are SQVTM and ANQGSEA. This CDR3 comprises 11 residues. V lost 3 bases to trimming and J lost 6 bases, with 9 bases between them. CDR3 bases: TGCAGCGTTGACCTGTTCGGCGAGCAGTACTTC. It encodes CSVDLFGEQYF.

The J gene is TRBJ2-7, the V gene TRBV19; D is uncertain. The V end lost 0 bases, the J end lost 9 bases, and 9 bases lay between the germline ends. Germline CDR1 and CDR2: LNHDA and SQIVND (reference sequence). The CDR3 is 12 residues long. CDR3 DNA sequence: TGTGCCAGTAGTATAGAGGGCGGCGGGCAGTACTTC. Encoded protein: CASSIEGGGQYF.

This chain uses TRBV27 with TRBJ1-1; a possible D gene is TRBD1 (5 bases). V lost 4 bases, J lost 1 base, and 10 bases lay in between. The CDR3 covers 14 residues. Germline V CDR1 and CDR2: MNHEY, SMNVEV (reference sequence). Written as DNA, the CDR3 is TGTGCCAGCAGTTGGGGTGGGGGGAACACTGAAGCTTTCTTT. Protein: CASSWGGGNTEAFF.

The J gene is TRBJ2-1, the V gene TRBV3-1; 7 bases match TRBD2. Germline V lookup: CDR1 LGHDT, CDR2 YNNKEL (reference sequence). The CDR3 is 16 residues long. V gave up 6 bases and J gave up 6 bases; unmatched junction bases: 14. The CDR3 DNA sequence: TGTGCCAGCAGGACTAGCAAGAGGGGTCGGGGCAATGAGCAGTTCTTC. Its protein product is CASRTSKRGRGNEQFF.

The CDR3 sequence is CASRPGQTSGNTIYF. The DNA for the CDR3 is TGTGCCAGCAGGCCCGGACAGACCTCTGGAAACACCATATATTTT. The chain is built from TRBV12-3 or TRBV12-4 and TRBJ1-3, with a weak D call TRBD1 (6 bases). This CDR3 has 15 residues. V was shortened by 6 bases and J by 0 bases, with 12 bases between the two germline ends.

This clonotype was picked up a small number of times. The chain combines TRBV7-2 with TRBJ2-2; TRBD2 agrees at 8 bases. From germline, CDR1 is SGHTA and CDR2 FQGNSA. This CDR3 has 14 amino acids. V shed 5 bases and J 3 bases; nucleotides not matched to a gene: 2. CDR3 in DNA: TGTGCCAGCAGCCCGCGGGGGGACACCGGGGAGCTGTTTTTT. It yields the protein CASSPRGDTGELFF.

The rearrangement links TRBV29-1 to TRBJ1-5, with D possibly being TRBD1 (5 bases). The germline gives CDR1 SQVTM, CDR2 ANQGSEA. The CDR3 sequence is 12 residues long. The V end lost 8 bases, the J end lost 1 base, and 9 bases lay between the germline ends. The CDR3 loop reads CSFGDSNQPQHF. The CDR3 region has the DNA TGCAGCTTCGGGGACAGCAATCAGCCCCAGCATTTT.

The chain is built from TRBV4-1 and TRBJ2-1; 11 bases agree with TRBD2. Germline V gene sequence: CDR1 MGHRA, CDR2 YSYEKL. The junction had 10 bases not matched to a gene; V was cut back by 1 base and J by 8 bases. The CDR3 has 17 amino acids. The CDR3 nucleotides are TGCGCCAGCAGCCAAGTGGGAGGACTAGCGGGCCGCGATGAGCAGTTCTTC. It specifies CASSQVGGLAGRDEQFF.

The count of this clonotype is one. The V and J genes are TRBV4-1 and TRBJ2-5, with 12 bases lining up with TRBD2. Germline V gene sequence: CDR1 MGHRA, CDR2 YSYEKL. The CDR3 is 16 residues long. Trimming cost V 4 bases and J 5 bases; bases outside gene matches: 8. As DNA, the CDR3 is TGCGCCAGCAGCCTTCTAGCGGGAGGGCCTGGGGAGACCCAGTACTTC. Its translation: CASSLLAGGPGETQYF.

The chain combines TRBV9 with TRBJ2-5; D is tentatively TRBD1 or TRBD2 (5 bases each). CDR1 is SGDLS, CDR2 YYNGEE, per germline. V was clipped by 3 bases and J by 1 base, with 10 bases between them. The CDR3 is 14 residues long. The CDR3 loop is CASSARGSQETQYF. The CDR3 DNA reads TGTGCCAGCAGCGCTCGGGGCAGCCAAGAGACCCAGTACTTC.

This chain uses TRBV4-3 with TRBJ1-1; the match to TRBD1 covers 11 bases. Germline V CDR1 and CDR2: LGHNA, YSLEER. This CDR3 comprises 15 residues. J was trimmed by 10 bases and V by 3 bases; bases with no gene match: 10. This CDR3 is CASSHRTGGPAVAFF. In nucleotides, the CDR3 is TGCGCCAGCAGCCACCGGACAGGGGGCCCCGCAGTAGCTTTCTTT.

This chain links TRBV19 with TRBJ1-1; no clear D. V lost 7 bases and J 3 bases, leaving 15 bases between the germline ends. Germline V gene data show CDR1 as LNHDA and CDR2 as SQIVND (reference sequence). CDR3 size: 14 residues. The CDR3 coding sequence is TGTGCCAGTAAAGGAAGATTGTCGGACACTGAAGCTTTCTTT. Translated, it gives CASKGRLSDTEAFF.

The chain employs TRBV30 and TRBJ2-7, with 12 bases lining up with TRBD1. Trimming took 0 bases from V and 5 from J; bases not matched to a gene: 5. Germline CDR1 is GTSNPN and CDR2 is SVGIG (reference sequence). The length of the CDR3 is 15 residues. The CDR3 loop reads CAWSVPGTGGNEQYF. Here the CDR3 DNA reads TGTGCCTGGAGTGTACCCGGGACAGGGGGCAACGAGCAGTACTTC.

This sequence joins TRBV6-1 and TRBJ2-5; D remains unclear. Per germline, CDR1 MNHNS and CDR2 SASEGT. The CDR3 spans 13 residues. The V end was cut by 4 bases, the J end by 3 bases, with 9 bases between. The CDR3: CASSGGPEETQYF. The CDR3 DNA is TGTGCCAGCAGTGGCGGTCCGGAAGAGACCCAGTACTTC.

This clonotype has just one count. The chain couples TRBV19 to TRBJ2-7; tentatively, D is TRBD2 (5 bases). Per the germline V gene, CDR1 is LNHDA and CDR2 is SQIVND (reference sequence). Trimming removed 3 bases at V and 5 bases at J, with 5 bases between. The CDR3 totals 11 residues. CDR3 sequence (DNA): TGTGCCAGTAGTATGCGGGACGAGCAGTACTTC. Translation gives CASSMRDEQYF.

This sequence joins TRBV5-1 and TRBJ2-6; D is possibly TRBD1 (5 bases). V lost 4 bases, J lost 0 bases, and 20 bases lay in between. This CDR3 comprises 19 residues. CDR1 and CDR2 from the germline V gene are SGHRS and YFSETQ. CDR3 in DNA: TGCGCCAGCAGCCCGGACCTCACAGGTTCCCGCTCTGGGGCCAACGTCCTGACTTTC. This sequence encodes CASSPDLTGSRSGANVLTF.

V gene TRBV30 combines with J gene TRBJ1-1; 7 bases line up with TRBD1. The CDR3 has 14 residues. Per germline, CDR1 GTSNPN and CDR2 SVGIG (reference sequence). V shed 5 bases and J 0 bases; nucleotides not matched to a gene: 6. The CDR3 region is CAWASGTVNTEAFF. The CDR3, as DNA: TGTGCCTGGGCCTCCGGGACAGTGAACACTGAAGCTTTCTTT.

The chain links TRBV6-5 to TRBJ2-6; D might be TRBD1 or TRBD2, each matching 5 bases. Germline V gene data show CDR1 as MNHEY and CDR2 as SVGAGI. CDR3 length: 16 amino acids. The V end lost 0 bases, the J end lost 6 bases, and 12 bases lay between the germline ends. The CDR3: CASSYSGVSLANVLTF. The CDR3 bases are TGTGCCAGCAGTTACTCGGGGGTTTCCCTGGCCAACGTCCTGACTTTC.

The chain joins TRBV20-1 to TRBJ2-7; TRBD2 matches 8 bases. The CDR3 sequence is 13 residues long. V was pared by 6 bases and J by 4 bases, with 8 bases of the junction left unmatched. Germline CDR1 reads DFQATT; CDR2 reads SNEGSKA (reference sequence). The CDR3 sequence is CSARTSIWYEQYF. Here the CDR3 DNA reads TGCAGTGCGAGGACTAGCATCTGGTACGAGCAGTACTTC.